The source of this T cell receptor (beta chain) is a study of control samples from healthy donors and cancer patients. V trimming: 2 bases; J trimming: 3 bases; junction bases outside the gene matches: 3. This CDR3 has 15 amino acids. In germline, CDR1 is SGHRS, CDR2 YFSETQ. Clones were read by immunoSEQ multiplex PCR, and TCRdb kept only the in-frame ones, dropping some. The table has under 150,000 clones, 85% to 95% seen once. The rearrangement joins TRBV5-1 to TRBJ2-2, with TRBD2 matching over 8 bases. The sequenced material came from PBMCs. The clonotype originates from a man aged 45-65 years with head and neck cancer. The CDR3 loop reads CASSFLAGHTGELFF. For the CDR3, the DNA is TGCGCCAGCAGCTTCCTAGCGGGCCACACCGGGGAGCTGTTTTTT.